One sample yielded the 16 T cell receptor beta chains listed below, sequenced in a study of T cell repertoires in cytomegalovirus infection. One entry per CDR3 protein, called by TCRdb with MiXCR from the reads. The data contain 310,000 or so distinct CDR3 sequences, roughly 15% of them seen just once; the ten biggest clones take up 12%. What was sequenced was PBMCs. The receptors come from a human donor in good health (CMV status not recorded). Some clones in this sample may be carry-over from other donors' samples.

This clonotype was recorded only once. This chain links TRBV5-1 with TRBJ2-5; D may be TRBD1 (7 bases). The V end was cut by 4 bases, the J end by 2 bases, with 15 bases between. The CDR3 consists of 15 residues. Germline assignment: CDR1 SGHRS and CDR2 YFSETQ. This CDR3 reads CASSAMEGQQETQYF. The DNA for the CDR3 is TGCGCCAGCAGCGCCATGGAGGGACAGCAAGAGACCCAGTACTTC.

This clonotype was recorded many times. This chain connects TRBV4-3 to TRBJ1-3; the D gene is possibly TRBD1 (5 bases). Germline CDR1 and CDR2: LGHNA and YSLEER. V dropped 0 bases and J dropped 1 base, with 13 bases sitting between them. The CDR3 totals 17 residues. CDR3 DNA: TGCGCCAGCAGCCAAGATTACGACAGCGGTTCTGGAAACACCATATATTTT. Protein product: CASSQDYDSGSGNTIYF.

This clonotype was recorded many times. V is TRBV7-2 and J is TRBJ2-2, with D unclear. Germline-derived CDR1 and CDR2 are SGHTA and FQGNSA. This CDR3 is 13 amino acids long. The V end was cut by 5 bases, the J end by 4 bases, with 8 bases between. This chain's CDR3 is CASSPVSTGELFF. The CDR3 nucleotides are TGTGCCAGCAGCCCCGTTAGCACCGGGGAGCTGTTTTTT.

For this clonotype: A much larger clonotype is one base distant, so this may be a read error. The V call is TRBV7-9, the J call TRBJ1-1; D gene uncertain. CDR1 is SEHNR, CDR2 FQNEAQ, per germline (reference sequence). CDR3 length equals 18 residues. CDR3 amino acids: CASSLPDFTVITNTEALF. The CDR3 DNA follows: TGTGCCAGCAGCTTACCCGACTTTACAGTGATTACCAACACTGAAGCTCTCTTT.

This rearrangement joins TRBV20-1 to TRBJ1-5; D unresolved. The CDR3 length is 13 residues. Between the trimmed V and J ends, which lost 4 bases and 5 bases, there was a span of 12 bases. Germline CDR1 and CDR2: DFQATT and SNEGSKA (reference sequence). CDR3 DNA sequence: TGCAGTGCTACCCGGGGAACTCATCAGCCCCAGCATTTT. Translated: CSATRGTHQPQHF.

The chain links TRBV2 to TRBJ1-5; D is uncertain. There are 13 residues in the CDR3. Germline CDR1 is SNHLY and CDR2 is FYNNEI. Trimming took 8 bases from V and 0 from J, leaving 8 bases between them. The CDR3 DNA follows: TGTGCCAGCGGGCCTTATAGCAATCAGCCCCAGCATTTT. As protein: CASGPYSNQPQHF.

This clonotype was seen a handful of times. This chain joins TRBV28 and TRBJ2-7, with 9 positions matching TRBD2. V lost 1 base and J lost 4; bases outside the gene matches: 5. The germline V gene has CDR1 MDHEN and CDR2 SYDVKM. This CDR3 has 15 residues. Written as DNA, the CDR3 is TGTGCCAGCAGTTTATATCCTAGCGGGGTGTACGAGCAGTACTTC. It codes for CASSLYPSGVYEQYF.

This clonotype was picked up a small number of times. The CDR3 nucleotides read TGTGCTAGTGGTTTGGTACTTGGGACAGGGGCCTACAATGAGCAGTTCTTC. Translated, it gives CASGLVLGTGAYNEQFF. The chain is built from TRBV12-5 and TRBJ2-1; 10 bases agree with TRBD1. Unmatched junction bases numbered 4, after V lost 0 bases and J lost 2 bases. Germline V gene lookup returns CDR1 LGHNT and CDR2 FRNRAP. The CDR3 runs to 17 residues.

This clonotype was counted a few times. The V gene is TRBV28, the J gene TRBJ1-2, with D possibly matching TRBD1 (5 bases). This CDR3 region has 13 residues. Germline loops: CDR1 MDHEN, CDR2 SYDVKM. V shed 11 bases and J shed 3 bases, with 16 bases lying between them. The CDR3 here is CAGGGAGDYGYTF. CDR3 DNA sequence: TGTGCCGGGGGAGGGGCTGGCGACTATGGCTACACCTTC.

The J gene is TRBJ2-1, the V gene TRBV4-1; TRBD2 matches 9 bases. The ends lost 0 bases at V and 10 bases at J; junction bases unmatched: 4. Per the germline V gene, CDR1 is MGHRA and CDR2 is YSYEKL. The CDR3 has 14 amino acids. The CDR3 sequence: CASSQDGLALEQFF. CDR3 in DNA: TGCGCCAGCAGCCAAGACGGACTAGCGCTCGAGCAGTTCTTC.

This clonotype has ten or more counts. The V gene is TRBV24-1, the J gene TRBJ2-5; D ambiguous. There are 14 residues in the CDR3. CDR1 is KGHDR and CDR2 is SFDVKD in the germline V gene. V dropped 1 base and J dropped 2 bases, with 7 bases sitting between them. The CDR3 loop is CATSDFTSQETQYF. In nucleotides, the CDR3 is TGTGCCACCAGTGATTTCACCTCGCAAGAGACCCAGTACTTC.

The chain joins TRBV7-9 to TRBJ1-6, with 8 bases that match TRBD1. From germline, CDR1 is SEHNR and CDR2 FQNEAQ (reference sequence). With 5 bases clipped from V and 6 bases from J, the junction kept 3 bases outside the gene matches. CDR3 length: 14 residues. In DNA, the CDR3 is TGTGCCAGCAGCGACGGACAGGGTAATTCACCCCTCCACTTT. Protein sequence: CASSDGQGNSPLHF.

This clonotype was counted between two and nine times. The rearrangement joins TRBV4-3 to TRBJ2-5; D is perhaps TRBD1 (7 bases). Germline V gene lookup returns CDR1 LGHNA and CDR2 YSLEER. The CDR3 is 16 residues long. V was shortened by 4 bases and J by 4 bases, with 19 bases between the two germline ends. CDR3 residues: CASSRNVGGGRETQYF. CDR3 coding DNA: TGCGCCAGCAGCCGAAATGTAGGAGGGGGCCGAGAGACCCAGTACTTC.

CDR3 bases: TGTGCCAGCAGCCCCGCGGCCCAAGAGACCCAGTACTTC. This translates into CASSPAAQETQYF. The chain links TRBV5-4 to TRBJ2-5; D gene uncertain. CDR3 size: 13 residues. CDR1 and CDR2 (germline): SGHNT, YYREEE (reference sequence). V lost 4 bases and J 1 base, leaving 8 bases between the germline ends.

This clonotype was seen ten or more times. The chain recombines TRBV7-2 with TRBJ2-7; 7 bases are a match to TRBD1. The CDR3 covers 16 residues. CDR1 and CDR2 from the germline V gene are SGHTA and FQGNSA. V lost 4 bases and J lost 0; bases outside the gene matches: 9. CDR3 coding DNA: TGTGCCAGCAGCTCCACGACAGGGTTAAGCTCCTACGAGCAGTACTTC. Its translation: CASSSTTGLSSYEQYF.

The J gene is TRBJ2-1, the V gene TRBV19, with D unclear. Trimming stripped 7 bases from V and 3 bases from J, with 13 bases between. CDR3 length: 14 residues. The germline V gene encodes CDR1 LNHDA and CDR2 SQIVND (reference sequence). DNA of the CDR3: TGTGCCAGTAAAGGTGGGTCCCTCTACAATGAGCAGTTCTTC. This gives the protein CASKGGSLYNEQFF.